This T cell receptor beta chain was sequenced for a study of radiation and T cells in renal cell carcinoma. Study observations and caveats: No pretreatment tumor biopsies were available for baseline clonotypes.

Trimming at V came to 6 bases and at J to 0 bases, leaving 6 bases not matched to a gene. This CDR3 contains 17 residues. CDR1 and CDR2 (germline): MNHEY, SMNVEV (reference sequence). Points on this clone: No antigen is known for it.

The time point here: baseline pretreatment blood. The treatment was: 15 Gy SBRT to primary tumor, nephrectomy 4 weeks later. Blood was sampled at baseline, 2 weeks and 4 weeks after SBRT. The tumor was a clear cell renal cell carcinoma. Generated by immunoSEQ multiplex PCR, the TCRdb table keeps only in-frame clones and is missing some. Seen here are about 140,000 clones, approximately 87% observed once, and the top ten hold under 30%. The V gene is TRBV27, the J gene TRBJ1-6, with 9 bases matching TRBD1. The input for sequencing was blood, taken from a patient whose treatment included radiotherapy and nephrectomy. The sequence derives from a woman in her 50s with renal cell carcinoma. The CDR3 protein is CASSRQGGISYNSPLHF. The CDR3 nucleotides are TGTGCCAGCAGCCGACAGGGGGGTATCTCCTATAATTCACCCCTCCACTTT.